Below are 8 T cell receptor beta chains sequenced from a single sample in a study of T cell repertoires in cytomegalovirus infection. TCRdb reprocessed the reads with MiXCR, giving one entry per CDR3 protein. The sample records approximately 43,000 distinct CDR3 sequences, approximately 20% being singletons. Which antigens these TCRs recognize remains unknown. The specimen sequenced was PBMCs, sequenced either directly or after in vitro stimulation (not recorded which). The receptors originated from a human donor in good health (CMV status not recorded). Some clones in this sample may be carry-over from other donors' samples.

This clonotype has more than one count but fewer than ten. The chain carries TRBV5-6 and TRBJ1-5, with unresolved D. Germline CDR1 is SGHDT and CDR2 is YYEEEE. Trimming cost V 1 base and J 2 bases, with 13 bases left between them. CDR3 length equals 16 residues. This CDR3 is CASSLRPEFGNQPQHF. In nucleotides, the CDR3 is TGTGCCAGCAGCTTGCGTCCAGAATTCGGCAATCAGCCCCAGCATTTT.

The chain combines TRBV19 with TRBJ2-1; 9 bases align to TRBD2. The CDR3 runs 14 residues. Germline V gene lookup returns CDR1 LNHDA and CDR2 SQIVND (reference sequence). V was pared by 4 bases and J by 11 bases, with 9 bases of the junction left unmatched. DNA for the CDR3: TGTGCCAGTAGTACCTTAGCGGGAGAGGTAAAGCAGTTCTTC. Translating it yields CASSTLAGEVKQFF. The full variable domain, completed using reference TRBV19 and TRBJ2-1, is DGGITQSPKYLFRKEGQNVTLSCEQNLNHDAMYWYRQDPGQGLRLIYYSQIVNDFQKGDIAEGYSVSREKKESFPLTVTSAQKNPTAFYLCASSTLAGEVKQFFGPGTRLTVL.

This clonotype was counted a few times. The chain is built from TRBV5-1 and TRBJ2-7; a weak D match, TRBD2 (6 bases). Germline values: CDR1 SGHRS, CDR2 YFSETQ. V was shortened by 1 base and J by 4 bases, with 12 bases between the two germline ends. This CDR3 is 14 amino acids long. CDR3 loop: CASSLLGGRYEQYF. The DNA of the CDR3 is TGCGCCAGCAGCTTGTTGGGGGGTAGGTACGAGCAGTACTTC.

This clonotype has at least ten counts. The chain carries TRBV13 and TRBJ2-1; 8 bases agree with TRBD2. This CDR3 region has 15 residues. Germline V CDR1 and CDR2: PRHDT, FYEKMQ (reference sequence). Trimming at V came to 5 bases and at J to 8 bases, leaving 11 bases not matched to a gene. CDR3 protein: CASSPGASGPYEQFF. The CDR3 DNA follows: TGTGCCAGCAGCCCCGGTGCTAGCGGGCCCTATGAGCAGTTCTTC.

There are many counts of this clonotype. The chain combines TRBV20-1 with TRBJ2-1; 9 bases align to TRBD2. Losses at the gene ends were 2 bases for V and 4 bases for J; bases not matched to a gene: 3. Germline loops: CDR1 DFQATT, CDR2 SNEGSKA (reference sequence). CDR3 length: 14 residues. DNA of the CDR3: TGCAGTGCTAGACTAGCGGGGACTTACAATGAGCAGTTCTTC. Translation gives CSARLAGTYNEQFF.

This clonotype was detected only a few times. This chain joins TRBV2 and TRBJ1-6; 9 positions agree with TRBD1. This CDR3 has 17 amino acids. Unmatched junction bases numbered 6, after V lost 6 bases and J lost 0 bases. Germline V lookup: CDR1 SNHLY, CDR2 FYNNEI. Written as DNA, the CDR3 is TGTGCCAGCAGCCGCGACAGGGGGAGCTCCTATAATTCACCCCTCCACTTT. As protein: CASSRDRGSSYNSPLHF.

This clonotype was seen only a few times. The V call is TRBV4-1, the J call TRBJ2-2, with 10 bases that match TRBD2. CDR1 MGHRA and CDR2 YSYEKL come from the germline V gene. J was trimmed by 1 base and V by 4 bases; bases with no gene match: 0. This CDR3 has 15 amino acids. The CDR3 sequence: CASSRTSGNTGELFF. The CDR3 DNA is TGCGCCAGCAGCCGGACTAGCGGGAACACCGGGGAGCTGTTTTTT.

This clonotype was seen once. The chain carries TRBV6-5 and TRBJ1-1; weak D call: TRBD1 (5 bases). The ends were cut back, 5 bases at V and 2 bases at J, with 12 bases in the middle. There are 14 residues in the CDR3. Germline CDR1 is MNHEY and CDR2 is SVGAGI. The CDR3 region is CASSKQALNTEAFF. CDR3 in DNA: TGTGCCAGCAGTAAACAGGCCCTCAACACTGAAGCTTTCTTT.